The 20 T cell receptor beta chains listed next were all sequenced from one sample in a study of beta chain features in type 1 diabetes. As every portion of the isolated RNA was reverse transcribed, the sequencing read expressed TCRB transcripts. Clones were sequenced by immunoSEQ multiplex PCR, and TCRdb holds only the in-frame ones, with some missing. This sample has roughly 230,000 clones, with 9.6% found just once. The sample comprised naive CD4+ T cells from blood. The receptors here all came from a woman under 30 in good health.

The table lists this clone with a few counts. The chain combines TRBV11-2 with TRBJ2-7; 8 bases are shared with TRBD2. The V segment lost 1 base and the J segment 3 bases; nucleotides outside the gene matches: 11. From germline, CDR1 is SGHAT and CDR2 FQNNGV. The CDR3 runs 17 residues. CDR3 nucleotide sequence: TGTGCCAGCAGCTTAGTGGTCCAGCGGGGGCTATTCTACGAGCAGTACTTC. Residues: CASSLVVQRGLFYEQYF. Full variable domain (rest looked up from reference TRBV11-2 and TRBJ2-7): EAGVAQSPRYKIIEKRQSVAFWCNPISGHATLYWYQQILGQGPKLLIQFQNNGVVDDSQLPKDRFSAERLKGVDSTLKIQPAKLEDSAVYLCASSLVVQRGLFYEQYFGPGTRLTVT.

The sample holds a few counts of this clone. The chain combines TRBV2 with TRBJ2-2; D not resolved. V lost 5 bases to trimming and J lost 4 bases, with 14 bases between them. The CDR3 has 15 residues. Germline V gene lookup returns CDR1 SNHLY and CDR2 FYNNEI. Written as DNA, the CDR3 is TGTGCCAGCAGTCGACGTATTTCGGGCACCGGGGAGCTGTTTTTT. Translating gives CASSRRISGTGELFF. The whole variable domain, remainder taken from reference TRBV2 and TRBJ2-2, is EPEVTQTPSHQVTQMGQEVILRCVPISNHLYFYWYRQILGQKVEFLVSFYNNEISEKSEIFDDQFSVERPDGSNFTLKIRSTKLEDSAMYFCASSRRISGTGELFFGEGSRLTVL.

A few counts support this clone. V usage is TRBV4-1 and J usage is TRBJ1-5; D is unresolved. Germline V gene data show CDR1 as MGHRA and CDR2 as YSYEKL. V dropped 0 bases and J dropped 3 bases, with 9 bases sitting between them. The CDR3 is 15 amino acids. CDR3 amino acids: CASSQDPAANQPQHF. In DNA, the CDR3 is TGCGCCAGCAGCCAAGATCCGGCGGCCAATCAGCCCCAGCATTTT.

The chain is built from TRBV18 and TRBJ1-1; perhaps TRBD1 as D (6 bases). The V gene lost 2 bases and the J gene lost 2 bases, with 12 bases spanning the gap. The CDR3 consists of 15 residues. Germline V lookup: CDR1 KGHSH, CDR2 LQKENI. The CDR3 loop is CASSPRVGGNTEAFF. The CDR3 nucleotides read TGTGCCAGCTCACCAAGGGTTGGGGGCAACACTGAAGCTTTCTTT.

The rearrangement uses TRBV9 and TRBJ2-5; a weak D match, TRBD1 (6 bases). This CDR3 has 14 amino acids. V was trimmed by 2 bases and J by 0 bases, leaving 8 bases between them. The germline V gene has CDR1 SGDLS and CDR2 YYNGEE. The CDR3 bases are TGTGCCAGCAGCGTCGGACAGAACCAAGAGACCCAGTACTTC. Amino acid sequence: CASSVGQNQETQYF.

This clone occurred a few times. CDR3 sequence reads: CASSLKGGTEAFF. As DNA, the CDR3 is TGTGCCAGCAGCTTAAAGGGAGGAACTGAAGCTTTCTTT. This chain connects TRBV7-3 to TRBJ1-1; D uncertain. This CDR3 spans 13 amino acids. V lost 1 base to trimming and J lost 5 bases, with 8 bases between them. Germline V gene data show CDR1 as SGHTA and CDR2 as FQGTGA. Looking up the rest from reference TRBV7-3 and TRBJ1-1 gives the full variable domain: GAGVSQTPSNKVTEKGKYVELRCDPISGHTALYWYRQSLGQGPEFLIYFQGTGAADDSGLPNDRFFAVRPEGSVSTLKIQRTERGDSAVYLCASSLKGGTEAFFGQGTRLTVV.

CDR3: CASSIYSEAFF. Here the CDR3 DNA reads TGTGCCAGCAGCATATATAGTGAAGCTTTCTTT. V is TRBV11-2 and J is TRBJ1-1; D is unresolved. V was shortened by 5 bases and J by 7 bases, with 8 bases between the two germline ends. The CDR3 consists of 11 residues. In germline, CDR1 is SGHAT, CDR2 FQNNGV.

This clone has just a few counts. This chain connects TRBV15 to TRBJ2-7; no clear D gene. Germline V CDR1 and CDR2: LNHNV, YYDKDF (reference sequence). This CDR3 has 15 amino acids. With 0 bases removed from V and 4 bases from J, the gap between germline ends came to 13 bases. As DNA, the CDR3 is TGTGCCACCAGCAGAGATGCGAGTCGGTTGTACGAGCAGTACTTC. Amino acids: CATSRDASRLYEQYF.

This clone has only a few counts. This chain uses TRBV14 with TRBJ1-1; 10 bases align to TRBD1. Germline V gene lookup returns CDR1 SGHDN and CDR2 FVKESK. This CDR3 is 15 amino acids long. The V and J ends lost 4 bases and 5 bases, in that order; junction bases with no gene match: 7. In DNA form, the CDR3 reads TGTGCCAGCAGCCTCCGGACAGGGGGATTGACTGAAGCTTTCTTT. Translated, it gives CASSLRTGGLTEAFF.

This clone was picked up a small number of times. V usage is TRBV28 and J usage is TRBJ2-3; 7 bases match TRBD2. Germline assignment: CDR1 MDHEN and CDR2 SYDVKM. Germline trimming cut 2 bases from V and 0 bases from J; bases unmatched to any gene: 2. This CDR3 comprises 15 residues. The CDR3 DNA reads TGTGCCAGCAGTTTAGGCGGGAGAAGCACAGATACGCAGTATTTT. Translating gives CASSLGGRSTDTQYF.

J is TRBJ2-3 and V is TRBV11-2, with 7 nucleotides matching TRBD2. The CDR3 totals 15 residues. Trimming cost V 6 bases and J 1 base; bases outside gene matches: 7. CDR1 and CDR2 (germline): SGHAT, FQNNGV. CDR3 protein: CASSPGLAGTDTQYF. CDR3 in DNA: TGTGCCAGCAGTCCCGGGCTAGCGGGCACAGATACGCAGTATTTT. The full variable domain, rest sourced from reference TRBV11-2 and TRBJ2-3, is EAGVAQSPRYKIIEKRQSVAFWCNPISGHATLYWYQQILGQGPKLLIQFQNNGVVDDSQLPKDRFSAERLKGVDSTLKIQPAKLEDSAVYLCASSPGLAGTDTQYFGPGTRLTVL.

V gene TRBV6-1 combines with J gene TRBJ1-5; D perhaps matches TRBD1 (6 bases). The CDR3 contains 14 residues. The V gene lost 3 bases and the J gene lost 7 bases, with 13 bases spanning the gap. Germline CDR1 is MNHNS and CDR2 is SASEGT. The CDR3 sequence: CASSETQGWQPQHF. DNA for the CDR3: TGTGCCAGCAGTGAGACACAGGGCTGGCAGCCCCAGCATTTT.

Note on this clone: This sample includes further DNA sequences coding for the same CDR3. The chain combines TRBV5-1 with TRBJ2-7; no firm D call. CDR1 is SGHRS and CDR2 is YFSETQ in the germline V gene. The CDR3 spans 14 residues. The V gene lost 0 bases and the J gene lost 0 bases, with 7 bases spanning the gap. CDR3 protein: CASSLEPNSYEQYF. The CDR3 DNA reads as TGCGCCAGCAGCTTGGAGCCTAACTCCTACGAGCAGTACTTC.

Comment on this clone: Other nucleotide sequences in the sample specify the same CDR3. The CDR3 loop is CASSLRGRETQYF. In nucleotides, the CDR3 is TGTGCCAGCAGCTTACGGGGTAGGGAGACCCAGTACTTC. The chain couples TRBV11-2 to TRBJ2-5; TRBD2 is a possible D gene (5 bases). This CDR3 is 13 amino acids long. CDR1 SGHAT and CDR2 FQNNGV come from the germline V gene. V lost 2 bases, J lost 5 bases, and 9 bases lay in between.

This clone has more than one count but fewer than ten. The chain's CDR3 is CASSLGQGRNIQYF. CDR3 bases: TGTGCCAGCAGCTTGGGACAGGGTAGGAACATTCAGTACTTC. V is TRBV5-4 and J is TRBJ2-4; 7 nucleotides agree with TRBD1. The germline CDR1 and CDR2 sequences are SGHNT and YYREEE (reference sequence). With V trimmed by 0 bases and J by 7 bases, 4 bases remained unmatched. The CDR3 extends over 14 amino acids.

The chain employs TRBV7-8 and TRBJ2-5; the D gene is possibly TRBD1 (6 bases). With 3 bases removed from V and 2 bases from J, the gap between germline ends came to 10 bases. The CDR3 runs 14 residues. Germline assignment: CDR1 SGHVS and CDR2 FQNEAQ. DNA for the CDR3: TGTGCCAGCAGCTTGCGCAGGGGACAAGAGACCCAGTACTTC. Its translation: CASSLRRGQETQYF.

This clone was seen a handful of times. The chain is built from TRBV7-2 and TRBJ1-4, with D maybe TRBD1 (5 bases). Trimming took off 3 bases at V and 4 bases at J, with 21 bases between the two ends. CDR3 length equals 18 residues. Germline V CDR1 and CDR2: SGHTA, FQGNSA. The CDR3 nucleotides are TGTGCCAGCAGCTTGGTACCCCCGGGACGCGGGGGTAATGAAAAACTGTTTTTT. Its protein is CASSLVPPGRGGNEKLFF.

In its sample, this clone was seen a few times. CDR3 in DNA: TGTGCCAGCAGTTCCGGGACAGGGGGCACAGATACGCAGTATTTT. Amino acid sequence: CASSSGTGGTDTQYF. This sequence joins TRBV6-1 and TRBJ2-3; 10 nucleotides align to TRBD1. The CDR3 loop spans 15 amino acids. CDR1 and CDR2 (germline): MNHNS, SASEGT. V shed 5 bases and J 1 base; nucleotides not matched to a gene: 3.

This clone appeared a few times. The CDR3 bases are TGTGCCAGCAGTGAACCTGGGAGGCGCAATCAGCCCCAGCATTTT. Amino acid sequence: CASSEPGRRNQPQHF. The chain recombines TRBV6-1 with TRBJ1-5; D gene ambiguous. Between the trimmed V and J ends, which lost 2 bases and 2 bases, there was a span of 10 bases. CDR1 is MNHNS, CDR2 SASEGT, per germline. The CDR3 has 15 amino acids.

V is TRBV29-1 and J is TRBJ2-1; TRBD2 matches at 9 bases. This CDR3 comprises 16 residues. CDR1 is SQVTM and CDR2 is ANQGSEA in the germline V gene. Germline trimming cut 7 bases from V and 7 bases from J; bases unmatched to any gene: 17. This CDR3 is CSALGASGNKGNEQFF. The CDR3 bases are TGCAGCGCGCTGGGGGCTAGCGGGAATAAAGGTAATGAGCAGTTCTTC.